This T cell receptor beta chain was recorded in a study of blood T cell repertoires in COVID-19. Turning to the study itself: Samples came from the United States, Italy and Spain, spanning acute and convalescent COVID-19. The analysed material was cDNA or gDNA that came from T cells, B-cell-depleted T cells, or PBMCs.

Authors' analysis steps: Reference gene primers were amplified, and this amplification served to estimate nucleated cell counts. TCRdb keeps only in-frame clones here, not all; method: immunoSEQ multiplex PCR. The DNA was the basis for D and trimming; V, J and clone size are from that table. The table records about 150,000 clones, about 84% of them present only once. Sequencing was carried out using peripheral blood. The receptor's source is a woman between 45 and 65 years old with acute or convalescent COVID-19.

CDR3 sequence reads: CASREGAGELFF. Written as DNA, the CDR3 is TGCGCCAGCAGGGAGGGAGCCGGGGAGCTGTTTTTT. The chain recombines TRBV4-1 with TRBJ2-2; D is possibly TRBD2 (6 bases). Germline assignment: CDR1 MGHRA and CDR2 YSYEKL. V lost 6 bases to trimming and J lost 6 bases, with 8 bases between them. This CDR3 comprises 12 residues.